Shown below are 8 T cell receptor beta chains from a single sample sequenced in a study of CD8 T cells in Susac syndrome. RNA was extracted with the RNeasy kit, and a quantity of about 0.45 to 1 ug was reverse transcribed using random hexamers. TCRdb passed the immunoSEQ multiplex PCR reads through MiXCR, listing each CDR3 protein once. The table records approximately 190,000 distinct CDR3 sequences, about 95% of them present only once. Material: CD8+ T cells from PBMCs. Source of these receptors: a human donor with Susac syndrome.

The V and J genes are TRBV9 and TRBJ2-7, with 7 bases aligning to TRBD2. Trimming at V came to 0 bases and at J to 5 bases, leaving 5 bases not matched to a gene. The CDR3 is made up of 14 amino acids. From germline, CDR1 is SGDLS and CDR2 YYNGEE. The CDR3 here is CASSVDSGSDEQYF. The CDR3 region has the DNA TGTGCCAGCAGCGTAGATAGCGGGTCCGACGAGCAGTACTTC.

This rearrangement joins TRBV10-2 to TRBJ2-7; TRBD1 matches 8 bases. The trim removed 6 bases at V and 3 bases at J, leaving 7 bases unmatched. The CDR3 has 14 residues. Per the germline V gene, CDR1 is WSHSY and CDR2 is SAAADI. CDR3 sequence reads: CASSSTGALYEQYF. The CDR3 DNA reads as TGCGCCAGCAGCTCGACAGGGGCCCTCTACGAGCAGTACTTC.

This chain uses TRBV29-1 with TRBJ1-2, with 7 bases identical to TRBD1. The CDR3 consists of 13 residues. The V segment lost 3 bases and the J segment 6 bases; nucleotides outside the gene matches: 7. The germline V gene has CDR1 SQVTM and CDR2 ANQGSEA. CDR3 sequence reads: CSVDRQGSHGYTF. Here the CDR3 DNA reads TGCAGCGTTGATCGACAGGGATCCCATGGCTACACCTTC.

The gene calls are TRBV9 and TRBJ1-2, with D possibly TRBD1 on 5 matching bases. The CDR3 contains 15 residues. The V end lost 3 bases, the J end lost 0 bases, and 12 bases lay between the germline ends. Germline V gives CDR1 SGDLS, CDR2 YYNGEE. CDR3 nucleotides: TGTGCCAGCAGCGCGGAAAGACAGACTAACTATGGCTACACCTTC. Protein sequence: CASSAERQTNYGYTF.

The CDR3 loop is CASSLGGEQFF. The CDR3 bases are TGTGCCAGCAGTTTAGGGGGTGAGCAGTTCTTC. The chain combines TRBV12-3 or TRBV12-4 with TRBJ2-1; D gene unclear. The CDR3 has 11 residues. The V gene lost 1 base and the J gene lost 9 bases, with 4 bases spanning the gap.

The chain employs TRBV19 and TRBJ1-2, with 9 positions matching TRBD1. V gave up 7 bases and J gave up 7 bases; unmatched junction bases: 16. CDR3 size: 16 residues. Germline lookup yields CDR1 LNHDA and CDR2 SQIVND (reference sequence). CDR3 amino acids: CASTPDRGTPMGGYTF. In DNA form, the CDR3 reads TGTGCCAGTACCCCGGACAGGGGAACCCCAATGGGTGGCTACACCTTC.

The chain uses TRBV7-6 and TRBJ2-1; D is unclear. The CDR3 sequence is 13 residues long. Germline V lookup: CDR1 SGHVS, CDR2 FNYEAQ. V was clipped by 1 base and J by 2 bases, with 3 bases between them. The CDR3 region is CASSLDAYNEQFF. CDR3 DNA sequence: TGTGCCAGCAGCTTAGACGCCTACAATGAGCAGTTCTTC.

The V call is TRBV30, the J call TRBJ2-7; D gene unclear. The CDR3 sequence is 12 residues long. Trimming took off 0 bases at V and 12 bases at J, with 15 bases between the two ends. Looked up from germline, CDR1 is GTSNPN and CDR2 is SVGIG (reference sequence). This CDR3 reads CAWSVLGLGLYF. The CDR3 region has the DNA TGTGCCTGGAGTGTACTGGGCCTAGGTCTGTACTTC.